One and the same sample provided the 26 T cell receptor beta chains below, sequenced in a study of tumor-infiltrating lymphocytes in localized non-small cell lung cancer. Only in-frame clones appear in the TCRdb table, and some are missing; sequencing was by immunoSEQ multiplex PCR. Of 6,000 to 7,500 clones in the sample, about 80% were seen once. Sequenced: uninvolved lung tissue not adjacent to the tumor. The receptors here all came from a human donor with non-small cell lung cancer.

This clone was seen a few times. The genes are TRBV19 and TRBJ2-7; no clear D. Germline values: CDR1 LNHDA, CDR2 SQIVND (reference sequence). The CDR3 contains 14 residues. Trimming pared 5 bases from V and 3 bases from J, leaving 14 bases between. Here the CDR3 DNA reads TGTGCCAGTAGTTATACAGTACGGAACTACGAGCAGTACTTC. Translated, it gives CASSYTVRNYEQYF. The complete variable domain, with remaining parts taken from reference TRBV19 and TRBJ2-7, reads DGGITQSPKYLFRKEGQNVTLSCEQNLNHDAMYWYRQDPGQGLRLIYYSQIVNDFQKGDIAEGYSVSREKKESFPLTVTSAQKNPTAFYLCASSYTVRNYEQYFGPGTRLTVT.

This chain joins TRBV4-1 and TRBJ1-2, with a possible D match to TRBD1 (5 bases). Germline V gives CDR1 MGHRA, CDR2 YSYEKL. The CDR3 loop spans 13 amino acids. Trimming left V 3 bases short and J 10 bases short, with 15 bases between. As DNA, the CDR3 is TGCGCCAGCAGCCATAGCGAGGGGCGGATCTACACCTTC. Translated: CASSHSEGRIYTF.

V usage is TRBV7-8 and J usage is TRBJ2-6; D is perhaps TRBD1 (7 bases). There are 20 residues in the CDR3. Trimming cost V 4 bases and J 0 bases, with 22 bases left between them. Germline CDR1 SGHVS, CDR2 FQNEAQ. The DNA for the CDR3 is TGTGCCAGCAGCTCCTATCAACAGACAGGGAGGTACTCTGGGGCCAACGTCCTGACTTTC. This sequence encodes CASSSYQQTGRYSGANVLTF. Filled out from reference TRBV7-8 and TRBJ2-6, the complete variable domain reads GAGVSQSPRYKVAKRGQDVALRCDPISGHVSLFWYQQALGQGPEFLTYFQNEAQLDKSGLPSDRFFAERPEGSVSTLKIQRTQQEDSAVYLCASSSYQQTGRYSGANVLTFGAGSRLTVL.

The chain is built from TRBV6-1 and TRBJ1-5, with 8 bases identical to TRBD1. This CDR3 is built from 14 residues. Germline V gene data show CDR1 as MNHNS and CDR2 as SASEGT. With 6 bases clipped from V and 4 bases from J, the junction kept 5 bases outside the gene matches. The CDR3 nucleotides are TGTGCCAGCAGGGGACAGGAGGGTAATCAGCCCCAGCATTTT. Translation: CASRGQEGNQPQHF.

The chain uses TRBV19 and TRBJ1-5; 12 nucleotides line up with TRBD1. J lost 5 bases, V lost 3 bases, and 2 bases had no gene match. The CDR3 extends over 15 amino acids. Germline CDR1 and CDR2: LNHDA and SQIVND (reference sequence). CDR3 sequence: CASSMGQGAYQPQHF. The DNA of the CDR3 is TGTGCCAGTAGTATGGGACAGGGGGCCTATCAGCCCCAGCATTTT. Using reference TRBV19 and TRBJ1-5 for the parts outside the CDR3, the full variable domain is DGGITQSPKYLFRKEGQNVTLSCEQNLNHDAMYWYRQDPGQGLRLIYYSQIVNDFQKGDIAEGYSVSREKKESFPLTVTSAQKNPTAFYLCASSMGQGAYQPQHFGDGTRLSIL.

CDR3 sequence: CASSRTSGGNTDTQYF. The CDR3 bases are TGTGCCAGCAGCCGGACTAGCGGGGGGAACACAGATACGCAGTATTTT. This chain connects TRBV11-3 to TRBJ2-3; 14 bases agree with TRBD2. The V gene end was trimmed by 5 bases and the J gene end by 2 bases; junction bases not matched to a gene: 3. Germline-derived CDR1 and CDR2 are SGHNT and YENEEA. This CDR3 contains 16 residues. The whole variable domain, remainder taken from reference TRBV11-3 and TRBJ2-3, is EAGVVQSPRYKIIEKKQPVAFWCNPISGHNTLYWYLQNLGQGPELLIRYENEEAVDDSQLPKDRFSAERLKGVDSTLKIQPAELGDSAVYLCASSRTSGGNTDTQYFGPGTRLTVL.

J is TRBJ2-2 and V is TRBV5-1, with D possibly matching TRBD1 (5 bases). The CDR3 is made up of 14 amino acids. Germline V gene sequence: CDR1 SGHRS, CDR2 YFSETQ. Trimming left V 1 base short and J 7 bases short, with 11 bases between. For the CDR3, the DNA is TGCGCCAGCAGCTTGAAGGGGCAAGACGGGGAGCTGTTTTTT. As protein: CASSLKGQDGELFF.

V gene TRBV2 combines with J gene TRBJ2-7, with TRBD1 matching 10 bases. The CDR3 length is 13 residues. Germline V CDR1 and CDR2: SNHLY, FYNNEI. V lost 5 bases and J lost 7; bases outside the gene matches: 5. The CDR3 nucleotides are TGTGCCAGCAGTTTTGACAGGGGGCTGGAGCAGTACTTC. It specifies CASSFDRGLEQYF.

This chain joins TRBV4-1 and TRBJ2-1; TRBD1 or TRBD2 may be the D gene (5 bases each). Per the germline V gene, CDR1 is MGHRA and CDR2 is YSYEKL. V was trimmed by 4 bases and J by 0 bases, leaving 19 bases between them. The CDR3 is made up of 18 amino acids. CDR3 sequence: CASSLATSPGGSYNEQFF. The CDR3 bases are TGCGCCAGCAGCCTCGCAACCTCGCCTGGGGGCTCCTACAATGAGCAGTTCTTC.

The J gene is TRBJ2-1, the V gene TRBV7-6, with TRBD2 as a possible D gene (6 bases). Trimming stripped 1 base from V and 8 bases from J, with 15 bases between. Germline loops: CDR1 SGHVS, CDR2 FNYEAQ. The CDR3 extends over 15 amino acids. The CDR3: CASSLGGERVDEQFF. The CDR3 bases are TGTGCCAGCAGCTTAGGGGGGGAGAGGGTCGATGAGCAGTTCTTC.

V usage is TRBV7-2 and J usage is TRBJ2-1; D is unclear. The germline V gene encodes CDR1 SGHTA and CDR2 FQGNSA. Trimming left V 6 bases short and J 3 bases short, with 9 bases between. This CDR3 comprises 13 residues. DNA for the CDR3: TGTGCCAGCAGGCCAGACCACTACAATGAGCAGTTCTTC. This sequence encodes CASRPDHYNEQFF.

This chain uses TRBV7-2 with TRBJ1-1, with D maybe TRBD1 (6 bases). Germline-derived CDR1 and CDR2 are SGHTA and FQGNSA. The CDR3 contains 13 residues. V was pared by 5 bases and J by 2 bases, with 9 bases between. CDR3 protein: CASSPQGNTEAFF. The CDR3 coding sequence is TGTGCCAGCAGCCCACAGGGCAACACTGAAGCTTTCTTT.

The chain is built from TRBV7-8 and TRBJ1-4, with TRBD1 matching 10 bases. Per the germline V gene, CDR1 is SGHVS and CDR2 is FQNEAQ. J lost 7 bases, V lost 5 bases, and 7 bases had no gene match. This CDR3 contains 15 residues. CDR3 bases: TGTGCCAGCAGCCTACAGGACAGGGGGGGTGAAAAACTGTTTTTT. Protein sequence: CASSLQDRGGEKLFF.

V and J are TRBV7-8 and TRBJ2-1; 7 bases align to TRBD1. From germline, CDR1 is SGHVS and CDR2 FQNEAQ. The CDR3 sequence is 14 residues long. Trimming removed 5 bases from V and 9 bases from J; junction bases left unmatched: 10. CDR3: CASSTRQGLGEQFF. Written as DNA, the CDR3 is TGTGCCAGCAGCACCCGACAGGGTCTAGGTGAGCAGTTCTTC.

This clone was detected a few times. The chain has TRBV6-4 and TRBJ1-6; 9 bases align to TRBD1. J gave up 9 bases and V 7 bases, and 10 bases lay outside the gene matches. This CDR3 has 15 residues. The germline gives CDR1 MRHNA, CDR2 SNTAGT. CDR3 coding DNA: TGTGCCAGCACCCCCTGGGACAGGGTATGTTCACCCCTCCACTTT. Its translation: CASTPWDRVCSPLHF.

J is TRBJ1-6 and V is TRBV7-2, with TRBD1 as a possible D gene (5 bases). V was shortened by 6 bases and J by 7 bases, with 13 bases between the two germline ends. The germline gives CDR1 SGHTA, CDR2 FQGNSA. The CDR3 sequence is 14 residues long. For the CDR3, the DNA is TGTGCCAGCAGTCAGACAGCAGCAAATTCACCCCTCCACTTT. Protein product: CASSQTAANSPLHF.

This chain joins TRBV7-2 and TRBJ1-6; possible D gene TRBD1, 6 bases. The CDR3 spans 17 residues. V lost 1 base and J 7 bases, leaving 17 bases between the germline ends. Looked up from germline, CDR1 is SGHTA and CDR2 is FQGNSA. The CDR3 loop reads CASSLERGSGLNSPLHF. In DNA, the CDR3 is TGTGCCAGCAGCTTAGAGAGGGGGTCAGGGCTAAATTCACCCCTCCACTTT.

The chain has TRBV20-1 and TRBJ2-7; D unclear. The CDR3 sequence is 10 residues long. V was cut by 5 bases and J by 4 bases, with 6 bases left in between. Germline-derived CDR1 and CDR2 are DFQATT and SNEGSKA (reference sequence). This CDR3 is CSAFQYEQYF. CDR3 DNA sequence: TGCAGTGCTTTTCAATACGAGCAGTACTTC.

The rearrangement links TRBV9 to TRBJ1-3; perhaps TRBD1 as D (5 bases). This CDR3 comprises 15 residues. Germline values: CDR1 SGDLS, CDR2 YYNGEE. V gave up 4 bases and J gave up 1 base, with 12 bases separating them. The CDR3 is CASSPYEGSGNTIYF. The CDR3 bases are TGTGCCAGCAGCCCGTACGAGGGGTCTGGAAACACCATATATTTT.

This clone has just a few counts. The chain is built from TRBV9 and TRBJ1-6; 9 bases are a match to TRBD1. The V gene's germline CDR1 is SGDLS and CDR2 YYNGEE. The V and J ends lost 4 bases and 10 bases, in that order; junction bases with no gene match: 9. There are 15 residues in the CDR3. The CDR3 sequence is CASSTRDREGSPLHF. CDR3 nucleotides: TGTGCCAGCAGCACCCGGGACAGGGAAGGGTCACCCCTCCACTTT. Filled out from reference TRBV9 and TRBJ1-6, the complete variable domain reads DSGVTQTPKHLITATGQRVTLRCSPRSGDLSVYWYQQSLDQGLQFLIQYYNGEERAKGNILERFSAQQFPDLHSELNLSSLELGDSALYFCASSTRDREGSPLHFGNGTRLTVT.

V is TRBV4-1 and J is TRBJ2-1; a possible D gene is TRBD2 (5 bases). Germline CDR1 MGHRA, CDR2 YSYEKL. The CDR3 is made up of 12 amino acids. Trimming left V 0 bases short and J 11 bases short, with 8 bases between. CDR3 nucleotides: TGCGCCAGCAGCCAAGACCGGGAAAAGCAGTTCTTC. It translates to CASSQDREKQFF.

The chain couples TRBV7-9 to TRBJ2-5, with TRBD2 as a possible D gene (5 bases). CDR1 SEHNR and CDR2 FQNEAQ come from the germline V gene (reference sequence). The CDR3 contains 15 residues. V was pared by 5 bases and J by 5 bases, with 18 bases between. The CDR3 DNA reads TGTGCCAGCAGCCCGCGAGGGCGAAGTTTGGAGACCCAGTACTTC. Amino acid sequence: CASSPRGRSLETQYF. The full variable domain, in which reference TRBV7-9 and TRBJ2-5 provide the parts outside the CDR3, is DTGVSQNPRHKITKRGQNVTFRCDPISEHNRLYWYRQTLGQGPEFLTYFQNEAQLEKSRLLSDRFSAERPKGSFSTLEIQRTEQGDSAMYLCASSPRGRSLETQYFGPGTRLLVL.

The rearrangement uses TRBV18 and TRBJ2-2; D gene ambiguous. The CDR3 spans 15 residues. Germline CDR1 and CDR2: KGHSH and LQKENI. The ends were cut back, 0 bases at V and 4 bases at J, with 9 bases in the middle. The CDR3 coding sequence is TGTGCCAGCTCACCACCGGGTGGTGGCACCGGGGAGCTGTTTTTT. This sequence encodes CASSPPGGGTGELFF.

The V gene is TRBV7-6, the J gene TRBJ2-1; TRBD1 or TRBD2 may be the D gene (6 bases each). The germline V gene encodes CDR1 SGHVS and CDR2 FNYEAQ. Deletions cut 2 bases from V and 6 bases from J, with 17 bases between. The CDR3 is made up of 16 amino acids. CDR3 loop: CASSLSLGGSGNEQFF. The CDR3 DNA sequence: TGTGCCAGCAGCTTATCCCTGGGGGGCTCAGGCAATGAGCAGTTCTTC.

The CDR3 spells CAISESFGAGNTIYF. CDR3 nucleotides: TGTGCCATCAGTGAGTCGTTCGGGGCTGGAAACACCATATATTTT. The gene calls are TRBV10-3 and TRBJ1-3, with no clear D. Germline-derived CDR1 and CDR2 are ENHRY and SYGVKD. Trimming stripped 0 bases from V and 2 bases from J, with 8 bases between. The CDR3 is 15 residues long.

The chain joins TRBV11-3 to TRBJ2-7; 9 nucleotides agree with TRBD1. J gave up 6 bases and V 5 bases, and 14 bases lay outside the gene matches. CDR1 and CDR2 (germline): SGHNT, YENEEA. There are 16 residues in the CDR3. As DNA, the CDR3 is TGTGCCAGCAGCGGGGACCTACAGGGGGCCGAACCCGAGCAGTACTTC. Its translation: CASSGDLQGAEPEQYF. Variable domain in full (rest from reference TRBV11-3 and TRBJ2-7): EAGVVQSPRYKIIEKKQPVAFWCNPISGHNTLYWYLQNLGQGPELLIRYENEEAVDDSQLPKDRFSAERLKGVDSTLKIQPAELGDSAVYLCASSGDLQGAEPEQYFGPGTRLTVT.